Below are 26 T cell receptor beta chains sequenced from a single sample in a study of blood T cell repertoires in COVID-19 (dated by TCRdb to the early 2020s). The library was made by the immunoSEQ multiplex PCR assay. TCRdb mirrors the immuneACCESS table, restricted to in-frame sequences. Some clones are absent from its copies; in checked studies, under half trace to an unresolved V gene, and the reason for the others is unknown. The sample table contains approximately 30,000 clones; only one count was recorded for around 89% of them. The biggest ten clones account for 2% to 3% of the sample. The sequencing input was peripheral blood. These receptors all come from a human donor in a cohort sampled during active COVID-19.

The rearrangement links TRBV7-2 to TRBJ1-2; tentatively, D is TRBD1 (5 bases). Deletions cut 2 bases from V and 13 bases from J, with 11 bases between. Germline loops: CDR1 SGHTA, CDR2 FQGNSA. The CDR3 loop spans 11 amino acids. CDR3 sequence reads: CASSLNRQPTF. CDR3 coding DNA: TGTGCCAGCAGCTTAAATAGACAGCCCACCTTC.

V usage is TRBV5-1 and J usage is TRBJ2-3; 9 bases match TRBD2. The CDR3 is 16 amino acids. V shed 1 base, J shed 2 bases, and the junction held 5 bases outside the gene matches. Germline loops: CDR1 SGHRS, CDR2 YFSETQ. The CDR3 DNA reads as TGCGCCAGCAGCTTGCTAGCGGGGATTTCCACAGATACGCAGTATTTT. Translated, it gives CASSLLAGISTDTQYF.

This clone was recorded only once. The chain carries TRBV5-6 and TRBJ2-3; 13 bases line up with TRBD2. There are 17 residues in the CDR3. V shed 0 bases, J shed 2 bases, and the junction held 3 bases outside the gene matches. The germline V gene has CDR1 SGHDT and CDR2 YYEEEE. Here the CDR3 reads CASSLEGLAGNTDTQYF. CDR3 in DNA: TGTGCCAGCAGCTTGGAGGGACTAGCGGGGAACACAGATACGCAGTATTTT.

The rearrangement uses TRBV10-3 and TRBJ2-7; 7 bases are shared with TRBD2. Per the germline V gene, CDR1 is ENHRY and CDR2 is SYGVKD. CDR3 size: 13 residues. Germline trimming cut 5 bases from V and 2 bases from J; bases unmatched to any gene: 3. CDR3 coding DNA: TGTGCCATCAGTCTAGCGGTAACCTACGAGCAGTACTTC. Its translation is CAISLAVTYEQYF.

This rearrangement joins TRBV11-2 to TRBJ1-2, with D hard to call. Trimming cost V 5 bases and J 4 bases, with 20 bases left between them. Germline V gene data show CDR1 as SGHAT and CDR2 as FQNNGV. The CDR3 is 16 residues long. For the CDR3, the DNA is TGTGCCAGCAGCCCAAACCCCTCCCCGGTTCTCTATGGCTACACCTTC. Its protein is CASSPNPSPVLYGYTF. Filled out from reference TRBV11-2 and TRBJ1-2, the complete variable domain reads EAGVAQSPRYKIIEKRQSVAFWCNPISGHATLYWYQQILGQGPKLLIQFQNNGVVDDSQLPKDRFSAERLKGVDSTLKIQPAKLEDSAVYLCASSPNPSPVLYGYTFGSGTRLTVV.

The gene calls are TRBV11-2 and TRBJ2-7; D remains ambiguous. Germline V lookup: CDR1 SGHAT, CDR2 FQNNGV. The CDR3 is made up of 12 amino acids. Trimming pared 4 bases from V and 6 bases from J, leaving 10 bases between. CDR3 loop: CASSSIRGEQYF. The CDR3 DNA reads TGTGCCAGCAGCTCCATCAGAGGCGAGCAGTACTTC.

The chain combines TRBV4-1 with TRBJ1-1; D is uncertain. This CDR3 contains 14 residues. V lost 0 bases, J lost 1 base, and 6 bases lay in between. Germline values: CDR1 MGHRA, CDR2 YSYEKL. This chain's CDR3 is CASSQEPGNTEAFF. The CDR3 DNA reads TGCGCCAGCAGCCAAGAGCCAGGGAACACTGAAGCTTTCTTT.

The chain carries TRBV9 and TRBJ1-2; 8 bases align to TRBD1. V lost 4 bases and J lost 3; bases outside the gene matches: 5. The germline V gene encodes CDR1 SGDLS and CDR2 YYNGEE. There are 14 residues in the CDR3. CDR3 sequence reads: CASSPGTGHYGYTF. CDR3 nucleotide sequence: TGTGCCAGCAGCCCCGGGACAGGCCACTATGGCTACACCTTC. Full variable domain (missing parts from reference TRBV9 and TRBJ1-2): DSGVTQTPKHLITATGQRVTLRCSPRSGDLSVYWYQQSLDQGLQFLIQYYNGEERAKGNILERFSAQQFPDLHSELNLSSLELGDSALYFCASSPGTGHYGYTFGSGTRLTVV.

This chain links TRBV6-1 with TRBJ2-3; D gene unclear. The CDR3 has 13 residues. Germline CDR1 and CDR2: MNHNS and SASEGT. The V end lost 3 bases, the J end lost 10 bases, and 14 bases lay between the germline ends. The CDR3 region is CASSDPPVPSQYF. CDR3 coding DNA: TGTGCCAGCAGTGATCCCCCCGTCCCTTCGCAGTATTTT.

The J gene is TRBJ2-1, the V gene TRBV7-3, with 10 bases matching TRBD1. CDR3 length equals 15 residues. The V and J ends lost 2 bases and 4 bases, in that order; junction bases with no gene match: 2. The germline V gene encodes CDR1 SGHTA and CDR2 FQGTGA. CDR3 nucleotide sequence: TGTGCCAGCAGCTTAGAGGGACAGGGGTACAATGAGCAGTTCTTC. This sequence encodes CASSLEGQGYNEQFF.

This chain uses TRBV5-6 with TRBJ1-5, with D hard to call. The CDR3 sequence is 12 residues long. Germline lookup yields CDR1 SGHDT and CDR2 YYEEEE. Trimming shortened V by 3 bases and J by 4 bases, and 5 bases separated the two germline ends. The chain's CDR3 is CASSSNNQPQHF. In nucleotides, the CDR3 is TGTGCCAGCAGCTCTAATAATCAGCCCCAGCATTTT. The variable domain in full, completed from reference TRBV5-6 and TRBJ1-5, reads DAGVTQSPTHLIKTRGQQVTLRCSPKSGHDTVSWYQQALGQGPQFIFQYYEEEERQRGNFPDRFSGHQFPNYSSELNVNALLLGDSALYLCASSSNNQPQHFGDGTRLSIL.

CDR3 DNA: TGCGCCAGCAGCTGGGGCTTGTTGGGACAGGCCAACTATGGCTACACCTTC. It yields the protein CASSWGLLGQANYGYTF. The rearrangement joins TRBV5-1 to TRBJ1-2; TRBD1 aligns across 8 bases. The germline CDR1 and CDR2 sequences are SGHRS and YFSETQ. V was clipped by 3 bases and J by 2 bases; unmatched bases: 12. There are 17 residues in the CDR3.

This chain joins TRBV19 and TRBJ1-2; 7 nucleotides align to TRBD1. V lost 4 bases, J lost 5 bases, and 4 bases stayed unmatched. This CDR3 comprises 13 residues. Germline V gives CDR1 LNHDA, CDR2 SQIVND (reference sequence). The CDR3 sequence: CASSTGTEYGYTF. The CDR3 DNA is TGTGCCAGTAGTACCGGGACAGAATATGGCTACACCTTC. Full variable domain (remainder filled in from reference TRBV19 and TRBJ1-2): DGGITQSPKYLFRKEGQNVTLSCEQNLNHDAMYWYRQDPGQGLRLIYYSQIVNDFQKGDIAEGYSVSREKKESFPLTVTSAQKNPTAFYLCASSTGTEYGYTFGSGTRLTVV.

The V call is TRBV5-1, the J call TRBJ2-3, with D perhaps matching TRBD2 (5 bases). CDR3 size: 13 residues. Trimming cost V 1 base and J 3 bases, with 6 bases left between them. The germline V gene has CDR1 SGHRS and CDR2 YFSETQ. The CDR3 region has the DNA TGCGCCAGCAGCTTGCGGGGAACAGATACGCAGTATTTT. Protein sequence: CASSLRGTDTQYF. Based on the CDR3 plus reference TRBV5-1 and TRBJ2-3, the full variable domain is KAGVTQTPRYLIKTRGQQVTLSCSPISGHRSVSWYQQTPGQGLQFLFEYFSETQRNKGNFPGRFSGRQFSNSRSEMNVSTLELGDSALYLCASSLRGTDTQYFGPGTRLTVL.

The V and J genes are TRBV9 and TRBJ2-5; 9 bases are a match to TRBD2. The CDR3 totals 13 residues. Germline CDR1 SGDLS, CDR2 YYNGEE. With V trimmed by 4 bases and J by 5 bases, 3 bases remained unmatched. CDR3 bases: TGTGCCAGCAGCCGAAGCGGGGGGGAGACCCAGTACTTC. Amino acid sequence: CASSRSGGETQYF.

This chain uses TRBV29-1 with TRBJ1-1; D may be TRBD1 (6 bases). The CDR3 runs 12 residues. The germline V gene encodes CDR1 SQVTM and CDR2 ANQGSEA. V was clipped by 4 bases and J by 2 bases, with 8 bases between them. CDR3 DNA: TGCAGCGTTGGAGGGGGAAACACTGAAGCTTTCTTT. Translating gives CSVGGGNTEAFF. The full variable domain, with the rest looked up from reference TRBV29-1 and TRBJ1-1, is SAVISQKPSRDICQRGTSLTIQCQVDSQVTMMFWYRQQPGQSLTLIATANQGSEATYESGFVIDKFPISRPNLTFSTLTVSNMSPEDSSIYLCSVGGGNTEAFFGQGTRLTVV.

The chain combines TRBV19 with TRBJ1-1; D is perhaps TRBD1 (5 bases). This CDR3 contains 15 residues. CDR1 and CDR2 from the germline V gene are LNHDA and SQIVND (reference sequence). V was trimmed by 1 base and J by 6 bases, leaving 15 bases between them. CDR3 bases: TGTGCCAGTAGTATAGTGGGGCAGTTAAGGGCTGAAGCTTTCTTT. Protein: CASSIVGQLRAEAFF.

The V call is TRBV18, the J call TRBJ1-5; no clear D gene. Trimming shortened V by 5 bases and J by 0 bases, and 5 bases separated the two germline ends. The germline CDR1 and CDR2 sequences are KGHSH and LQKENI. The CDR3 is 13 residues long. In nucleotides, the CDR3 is TGTGCCAGCTCAGGAGATAGCAATCAGCCCCAGCATTTT. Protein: CASSGDSNQPQHF.

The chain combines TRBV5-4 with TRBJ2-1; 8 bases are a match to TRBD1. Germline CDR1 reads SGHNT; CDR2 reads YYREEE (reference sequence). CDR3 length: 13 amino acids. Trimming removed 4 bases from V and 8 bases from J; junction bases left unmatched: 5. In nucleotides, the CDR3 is TGTGCCAGCAGCCGCGACAGGGGTGATGAGCAGTTCTTC. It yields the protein CASSRDRGDEQFF.

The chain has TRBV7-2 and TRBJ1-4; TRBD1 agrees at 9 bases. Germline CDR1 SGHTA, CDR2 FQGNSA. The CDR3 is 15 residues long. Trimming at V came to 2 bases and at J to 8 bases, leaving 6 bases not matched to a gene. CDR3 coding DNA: TGTGCCAGCAGCTTACGGACAGGGGCTCGGGAAAAACTGTTTTTT. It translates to CASSLRTGAREKLFF.

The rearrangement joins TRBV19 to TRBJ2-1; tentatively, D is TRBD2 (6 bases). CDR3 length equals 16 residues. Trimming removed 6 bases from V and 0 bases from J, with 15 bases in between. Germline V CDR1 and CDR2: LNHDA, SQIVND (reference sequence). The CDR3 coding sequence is TGTGCCAGTAGGAGAGAGATCGGGGGCTCCTACAATGAGCAGTTCTTC. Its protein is CASRREIGGSYNEQFF.

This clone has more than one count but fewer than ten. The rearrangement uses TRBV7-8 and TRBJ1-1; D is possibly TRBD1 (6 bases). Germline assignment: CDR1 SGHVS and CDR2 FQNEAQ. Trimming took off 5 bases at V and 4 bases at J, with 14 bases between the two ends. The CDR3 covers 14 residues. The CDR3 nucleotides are TGTGCCAGCAGCGGCGGCAGGGGAAGCACTGAAGCTTTCTTT. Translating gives CASSGGRGSTEAFF.

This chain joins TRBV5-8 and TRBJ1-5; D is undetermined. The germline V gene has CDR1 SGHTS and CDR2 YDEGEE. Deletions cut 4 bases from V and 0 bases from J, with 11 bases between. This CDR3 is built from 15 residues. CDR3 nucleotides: TGTGCCAGCAGCCTTACACAGTATAGCAATCAGCCCCAGCATTTT. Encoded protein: CASSLTQYSNQPQHF.

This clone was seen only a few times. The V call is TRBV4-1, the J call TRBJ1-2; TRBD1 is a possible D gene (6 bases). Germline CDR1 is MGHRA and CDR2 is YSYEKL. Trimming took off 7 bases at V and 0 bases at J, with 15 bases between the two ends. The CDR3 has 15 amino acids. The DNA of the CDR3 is TGCGCCAGCACCGAACAGGGAGTCACTAACTATGGCTACACCTTC. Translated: CASTEQGVTNYGYTF.

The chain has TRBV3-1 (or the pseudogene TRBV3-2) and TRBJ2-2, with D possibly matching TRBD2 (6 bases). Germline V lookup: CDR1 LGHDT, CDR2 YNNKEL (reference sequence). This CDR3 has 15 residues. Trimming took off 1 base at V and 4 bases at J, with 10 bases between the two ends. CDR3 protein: CASSQGAGFTGELFF. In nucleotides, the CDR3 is TGTGCCAGCAGCCAAGGGGCGGGATTCACCGGGGAGCTGTTTTTT.

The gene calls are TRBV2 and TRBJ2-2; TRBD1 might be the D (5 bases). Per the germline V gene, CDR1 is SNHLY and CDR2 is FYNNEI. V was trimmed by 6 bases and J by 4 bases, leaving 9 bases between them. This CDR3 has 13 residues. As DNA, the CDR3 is TGTGCCAGCAGGGAGACAGTCACCGGGGAGCTGTTTTTT. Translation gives CASRETVTGELFF.